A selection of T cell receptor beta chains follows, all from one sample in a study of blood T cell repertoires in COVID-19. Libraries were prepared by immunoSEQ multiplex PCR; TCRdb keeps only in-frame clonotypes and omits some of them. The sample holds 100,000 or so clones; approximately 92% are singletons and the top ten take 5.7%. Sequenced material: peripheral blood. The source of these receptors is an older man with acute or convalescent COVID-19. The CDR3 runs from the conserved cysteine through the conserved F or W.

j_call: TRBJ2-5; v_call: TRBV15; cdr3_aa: CATSRDAGLAVQETQYF
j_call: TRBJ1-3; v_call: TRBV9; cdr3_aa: CASSVAPRGASGNTIYF
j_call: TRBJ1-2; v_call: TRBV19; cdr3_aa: CASISAQGSYGYTF
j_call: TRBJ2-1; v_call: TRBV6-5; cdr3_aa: CASSYDRGRKNEQFF
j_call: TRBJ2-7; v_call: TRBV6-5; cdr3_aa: CASSLASKGYEQYF
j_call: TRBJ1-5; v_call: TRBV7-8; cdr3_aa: CASSRSGGNQPQHF
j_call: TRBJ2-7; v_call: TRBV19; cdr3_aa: CASPRGGQYF
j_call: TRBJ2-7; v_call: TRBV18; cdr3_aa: CASSPVGAGVREQYF
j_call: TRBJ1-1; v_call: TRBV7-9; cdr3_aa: CASSPHGEEAFF
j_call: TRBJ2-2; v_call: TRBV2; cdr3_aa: CASRKLAGGYTGELFF
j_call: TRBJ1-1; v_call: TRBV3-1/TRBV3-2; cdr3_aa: CASSQDRFGGAFF
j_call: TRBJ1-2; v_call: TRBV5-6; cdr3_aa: CASSLEWATALYTF
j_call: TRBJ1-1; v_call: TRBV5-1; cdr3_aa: CASSRQQVADTEAFF
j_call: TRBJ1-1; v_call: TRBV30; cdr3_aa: CAWSVGRGDTEAFF
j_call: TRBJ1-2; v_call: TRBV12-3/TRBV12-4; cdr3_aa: CASSLTVNYGYTF
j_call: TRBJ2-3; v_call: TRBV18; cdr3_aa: CAIRQRDTQYF
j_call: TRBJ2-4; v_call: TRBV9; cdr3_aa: CASSPGGQGIQYF
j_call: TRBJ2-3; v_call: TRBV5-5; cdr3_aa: CASSKRLGWADTQYF
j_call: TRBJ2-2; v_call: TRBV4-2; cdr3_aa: CASSGPDRGPGELFF
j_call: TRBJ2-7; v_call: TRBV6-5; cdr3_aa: CASSYGSGRNYEQYF
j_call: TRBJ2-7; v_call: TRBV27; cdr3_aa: CATQGTSGGPSYEQYF
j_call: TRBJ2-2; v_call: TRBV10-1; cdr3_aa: CASSVQGTGELFF
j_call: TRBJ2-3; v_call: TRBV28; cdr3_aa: CATRSLQYF
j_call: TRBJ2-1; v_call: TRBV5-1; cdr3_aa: CASSWDSPVGDEQFF
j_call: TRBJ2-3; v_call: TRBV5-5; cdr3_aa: CASSLGGQGADTQYF
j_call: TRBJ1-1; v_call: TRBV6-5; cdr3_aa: CASSYRADSTAEAFF
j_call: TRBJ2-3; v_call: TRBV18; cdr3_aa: CASSPPSGGALSTDTQYF
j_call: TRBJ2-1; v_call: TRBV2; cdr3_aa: CASSEELAGGNEQFF
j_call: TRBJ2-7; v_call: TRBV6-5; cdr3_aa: CASSYLGDYEQYF
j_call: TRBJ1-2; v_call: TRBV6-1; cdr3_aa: CASSELYGGGRGGYTF
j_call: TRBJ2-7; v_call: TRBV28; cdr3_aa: CASSSQAGGPEEQYF
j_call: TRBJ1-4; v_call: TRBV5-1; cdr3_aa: CASSLDSTYEKLFF
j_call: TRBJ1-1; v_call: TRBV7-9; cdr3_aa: CASSLVEDSNEAFF
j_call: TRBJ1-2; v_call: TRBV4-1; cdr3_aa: CASSQERRNYGYTF
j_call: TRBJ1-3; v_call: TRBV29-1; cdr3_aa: CSVLSGNTIYF
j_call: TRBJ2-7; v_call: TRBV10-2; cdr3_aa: CASSPQGAEQYF
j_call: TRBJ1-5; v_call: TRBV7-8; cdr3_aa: CASSLGQGRYNQPQHF
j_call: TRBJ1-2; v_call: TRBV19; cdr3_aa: CASTIDRGRSGYTF
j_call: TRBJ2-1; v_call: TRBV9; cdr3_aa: CASSTLAGGYNEQFF
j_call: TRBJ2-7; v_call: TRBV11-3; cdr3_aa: CASSLGRGEQYF
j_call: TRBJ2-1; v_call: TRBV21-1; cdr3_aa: CASSPKGQLNNEQFF
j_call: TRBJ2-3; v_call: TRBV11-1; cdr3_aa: CASRASGRPDTQYF